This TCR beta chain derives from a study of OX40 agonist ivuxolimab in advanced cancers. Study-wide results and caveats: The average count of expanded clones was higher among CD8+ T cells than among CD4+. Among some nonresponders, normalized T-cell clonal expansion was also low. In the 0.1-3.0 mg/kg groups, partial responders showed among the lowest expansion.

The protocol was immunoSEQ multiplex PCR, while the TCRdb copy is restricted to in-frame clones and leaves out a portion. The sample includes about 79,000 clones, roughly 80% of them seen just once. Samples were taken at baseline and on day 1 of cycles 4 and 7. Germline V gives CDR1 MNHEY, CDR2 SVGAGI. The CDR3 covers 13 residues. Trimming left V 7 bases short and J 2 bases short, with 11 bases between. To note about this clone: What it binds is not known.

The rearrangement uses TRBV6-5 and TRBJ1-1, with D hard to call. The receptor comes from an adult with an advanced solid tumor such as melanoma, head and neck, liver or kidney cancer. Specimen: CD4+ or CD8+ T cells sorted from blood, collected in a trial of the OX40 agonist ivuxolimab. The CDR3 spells CASKQATNTEAFF. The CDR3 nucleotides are TGTGCCAGCAAGCAGGCGACAAACACTGAAGCTTTCTTT.